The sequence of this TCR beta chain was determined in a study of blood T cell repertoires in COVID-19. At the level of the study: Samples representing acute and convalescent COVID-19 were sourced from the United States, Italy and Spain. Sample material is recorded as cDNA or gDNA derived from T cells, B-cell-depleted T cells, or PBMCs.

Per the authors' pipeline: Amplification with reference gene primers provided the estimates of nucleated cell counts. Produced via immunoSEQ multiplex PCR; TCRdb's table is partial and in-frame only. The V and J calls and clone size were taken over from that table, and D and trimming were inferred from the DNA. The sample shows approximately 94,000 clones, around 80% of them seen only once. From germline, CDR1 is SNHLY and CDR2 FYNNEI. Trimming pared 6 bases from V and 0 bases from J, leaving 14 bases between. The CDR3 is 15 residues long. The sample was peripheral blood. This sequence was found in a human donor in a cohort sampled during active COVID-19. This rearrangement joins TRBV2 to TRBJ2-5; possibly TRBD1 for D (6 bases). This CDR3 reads CASRAFGQYQETQYF. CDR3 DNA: TGTGCCAGCAGGGCCTTCGGACAGTACCAAGAGACCCAGTACTTC.